The clone carrying this T cell receptor (beta chain) was recorded only once. The sample belongs to a study of control samples from healthy donors and cancer patients. The CDR3 loop spans 13 amino acids. The germline V gene has CDR1 DFQATT and CDR2 SNEGSKA (reference sequence). The V gene end was trimmed by 3 bases and the J gene end by 1 base; junction bases not matched to a gene: 1. This table comes from immunoSEQ multiplex PCR, and its TCRdb copy is limited to in-frame clones, with some not included. The repertoire holds roughly 23,000 clones, with 83% as singletons. The V call is TRBV20-1, the J call TRBJ2-3; TRBD2 matches at 7 bases. What was sequenced was PBMCs. This TCR came from a man aged 55-75 years with head and neck cancer. The DNA of the CDR3 is TGCAGTGCTAGTCGGGGGGGCACAGATACGCAGTATTTT. Encoded protein: CSASRGGTDTQYF.